At least ten counts were recorded for the clone carrying this TCR beta chain. The antigen is unknown. These data originate in a study of cytomegalovirus exposure and HLA in healthy donors. In the study overall: The 130 or so validation repertoires and the approximately 690 first-cohort repertoires shared a platform, a later analysis reported.

Germline V gene sequence: CDR1 SGHKS, CDR2 YYEKEE (reference sequence). V lost 5 bases to trimming and J lost 3 bases; unmatched junction nucleotides: 2. The CDR3 is 14 residues long. Findings of the study overall: Cytomegalovirus-associated TCR beta chains were listed, numbering roughly 150.

Method: immunoSEQ multiplex PCR; TCRdb's copy keeps in-frame clones and lacks some. Of around 93,000 clones listed, around 85% are singletons. The chain recombines TRBV5-5 with TRBJ2-1; the match to TRBD2 covers 10 bases. The source material was PBMCs. This TCR derives from a man between 18 and 29 years old in good health and CMV-seropositive. The CDR3 DNA reads as TGTGCCAGCAGACGACTAGCGGGCTACAATGAGCAGTTCTTC. Its translation: CASRRLAGYNEQFF. The full variable domain, completed using reference TRBV5-5 and TRBJ2-1, is DAGVTQSPTHLIKTRGQQVTLRCSPISGHKSVSWYQQVLGQGPQFIFQYYEKEERGRGNFPDRFSARQFPNYSSELNVNALLLGDSALYLCASRRLAGYNEQFFGPGTRLTVL.